This T cell receptor (beta chain) was profiled in a study of T-cell memory formation after mild COVID-19. CDR1 and CDR2 (germline): SEHNR, FQNEAQ (reference sequence). The CDR3 is 17 residues long. The ends lost 5 bases at V and 5 bases at J; junction bases unmatched: 14. A word on this clonotype: Its antigen is undetermined.

Study-wide points: Detection of some responders pre-infection suggested pre-existing cross-reactive memory T cells participated.

After 5'RACE with constant-segment primers, TCR alpha and TCR beta cDNA libraries carrying sample barcodes and UMIs were obtained. One entry per CDR3 protein, called by TCRdb with MiXCR from the 5' RACE reads. The data hold some 250,000 distinct CDR3 sequences, with approximately 10% observed a single time. The genes are TRBV7-9 and TRBJ1-4, with 7 bases fitting TRBD1. Sample: PBMCs or a T cell subset sorted from them (not recorded which). The receptor was derived from a man younger than 35 who had mild COVID-19 (a few samples of this study predate the infection). Cell type and time point are not known. Here the CDR3 DNA reads TGTGCCAGCAGCCGCCGGAACAGACAGGGACAAAATGAAAAACTGTTTTTT. Translation: CASSRRNRQGQNEKLFF.